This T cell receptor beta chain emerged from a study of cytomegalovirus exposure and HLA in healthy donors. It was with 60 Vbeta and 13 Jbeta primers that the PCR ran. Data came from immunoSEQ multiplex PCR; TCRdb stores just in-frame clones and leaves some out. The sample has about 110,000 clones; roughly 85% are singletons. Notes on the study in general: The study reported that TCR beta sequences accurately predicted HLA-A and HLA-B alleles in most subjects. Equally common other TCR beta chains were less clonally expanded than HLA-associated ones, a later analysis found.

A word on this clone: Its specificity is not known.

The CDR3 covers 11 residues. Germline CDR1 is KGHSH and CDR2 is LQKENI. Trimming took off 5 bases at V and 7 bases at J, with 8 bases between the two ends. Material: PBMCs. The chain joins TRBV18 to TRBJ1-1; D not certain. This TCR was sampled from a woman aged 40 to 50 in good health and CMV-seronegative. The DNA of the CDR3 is TGTGCCAGCTCAGAGAGCCATGAAGCTTTCTTT. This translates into CASSESHEAFF.